The entry below describes one TCR beta chain. Its antigen remains unidentified. These data belong to a study of graft-versus-host responses after intestinal transplantation. The germline V and J ends were trimmed by 5 bases and 9 bases, with 14 bases remaining between them. The CDR3 spans 14 residues. Germline lookup yields CDR1 MNHNS and CDR2 SASEGT. Using immunoSEQ multiplex PCR, the repertoire was profiled, and TCRdb retains in-frame clones only, with some absent. Among 90,000 to 120,000 clones listed, roughly 89% were seen once. The sequences come from unstimulated CD4+ T cells sorted from spleen or lymph node cells, collected before transplant. The sequence derives from a human donor who was the organ donor for an intestinal transplant. The chain links TRBV6-1 to TRBJ1-6; TRBD1 is a possible D gene (5 bases). For the CDR3, the DNA is TGTGCCAGCAGTTCCACCCGGGGGAGTTCACCCCTCCACTTT. Protein: CASSSTRGSSPLHF.